This T cell receptor (beta chain) is from a study of cytomegalovirus exposure and HLA in healthy donors. Both 60 Vbeta primers and 13 Jbeta primers went into the PCR. Sequencing was performed with immunoSEQ multiplex PCR; in TCRdb, only in-frame clones are kept and a portion is missing. The table has 65,000 to 85,000 clones, 65% to 70% seen once. This CDR3 is 13 amino acids long. V was pared by 4 bases and J by 5 bases, with 11 bases between. CDR1 PRHDT and CDR2 FYEKMQ come from the germline V gene (reference sequence). This chain joins TRBV13 and TRBJ1-2; D ambiguous. Sequences were obtained from PBMCs. This TCR came from a male donor in good health and CMV-seropositive. In DNA form, the CDR3 reads TGTGCCAGCAGCTCCCAGGAACGTTATGGCTACACCTTC. It specifies CASSSQERYGYTF.